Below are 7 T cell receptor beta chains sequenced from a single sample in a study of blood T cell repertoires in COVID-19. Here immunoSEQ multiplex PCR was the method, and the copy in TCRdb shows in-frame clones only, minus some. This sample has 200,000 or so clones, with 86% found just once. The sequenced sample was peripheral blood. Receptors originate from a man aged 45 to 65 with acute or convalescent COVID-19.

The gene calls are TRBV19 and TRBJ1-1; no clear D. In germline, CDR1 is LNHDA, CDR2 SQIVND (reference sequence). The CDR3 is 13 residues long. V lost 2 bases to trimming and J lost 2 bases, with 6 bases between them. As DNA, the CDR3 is TGTGCCAGTAGTATACAGATAAACACTGAAGCTTTCTTT. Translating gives CASSIQINTEAFF.

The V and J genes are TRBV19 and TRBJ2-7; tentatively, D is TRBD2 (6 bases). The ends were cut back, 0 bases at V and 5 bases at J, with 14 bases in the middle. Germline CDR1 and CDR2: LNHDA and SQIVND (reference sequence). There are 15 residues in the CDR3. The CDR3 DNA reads TGTGCCAGTAGTATAGATGGCCCCACGGGGGACGAGCAGTACTTC. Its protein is CASSIDGPTGDEQYF. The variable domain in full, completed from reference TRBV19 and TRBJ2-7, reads DGGITQSPKYLFRKEGQNVTLSCEQNLNHDAMYWYRQDPGQGLRLIYYSQIVNDFQKGDIAEGYSVSREKKESFPLTVTSAQKNPTAFYLCASSIDGPTGDEQYFGPGTRLTVT.

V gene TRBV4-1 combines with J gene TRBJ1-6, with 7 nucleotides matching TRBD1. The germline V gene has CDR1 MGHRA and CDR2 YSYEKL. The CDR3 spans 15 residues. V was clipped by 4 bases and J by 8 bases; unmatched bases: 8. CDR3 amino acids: CASSPLDRVDSPLHF. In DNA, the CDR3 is TGCGCCAGCAGCCCCTTAGACAGGGTAGATTCACCCCTCCACTTT.

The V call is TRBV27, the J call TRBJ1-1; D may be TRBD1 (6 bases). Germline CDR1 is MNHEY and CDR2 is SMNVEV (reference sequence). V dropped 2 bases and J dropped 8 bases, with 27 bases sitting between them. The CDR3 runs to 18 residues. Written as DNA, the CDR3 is TGTGCCAGCAGTTTAAGGGGACAAATGATAGGGGCCTGGCCCGAAGCTTTCTTT. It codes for CASSLRGQMIGAWPEAFF.

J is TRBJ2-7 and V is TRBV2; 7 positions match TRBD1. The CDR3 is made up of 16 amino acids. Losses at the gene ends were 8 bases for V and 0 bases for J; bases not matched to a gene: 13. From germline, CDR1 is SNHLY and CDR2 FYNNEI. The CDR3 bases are TGTGCCAGCCCAACGACAGGGCCTACCACCTCCTACGAGCAGTACTTC. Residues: CASPTTGPTTSYEQYF.

This chain's CDR3 is CAISDSGAYTDTQYF. Written as DNA, the CDR3 is TGTGCCATCAGTGATAGCGGGGCCTACACAGATACGCAGTATTTT. The chain employs TRBV10-3 and TRBJ2-3; 8 positions match TRBD2. Germline V gene lookup returns CDR1 ENHRY and CDR2 SYGVKD. The CDR3 is 15 amino acids. Trimming at V came to 3 bases and at J to 2 bases, leaving 4 bases not matched to a gene.

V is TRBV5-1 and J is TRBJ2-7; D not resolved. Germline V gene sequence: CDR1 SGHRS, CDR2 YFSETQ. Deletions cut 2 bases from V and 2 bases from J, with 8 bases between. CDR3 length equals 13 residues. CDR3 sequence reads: CASSLEIPYEQYF. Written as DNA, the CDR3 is TGCGCCAGCAGCTTAGAGATACCCTACGAGCAGTACTTC.